This section outlines one T cell receptor (beta chain) sequence together with its context. As yet, its antigen is unknown. This record comes from a study of cytomegalovirus exposure and HLA in healthy donors. Study findings and constraints: Presence/absence analyses took donor sequencing depth as roughly uniform.

13 Jbeta primers and 60 Vbeta primers were used for the PCR. The assay was immunoSEQ multiplex PCR, and TCRdb's table has in-frame clones only and misses some. The sample lists over 110,000 clones, more than 75% seen once, with about 2.9% in the top ten. The CDR3 sequence is 15 residues long. Looked up from germline, CDR1 is PRHDT and CDR2 is FYEKMQ (reference sequence). The chain uses TRBV13 and TRBJ2-5; 14 nucleotides agree with TRBD2. The J call is doubtful: the DNA matches TRBJ2-7 better. The TCR sequence derives from a female donor in good health and CMV-seronegative. The sequenced material came from PBMCs. The CDR3 DNA is TGTGCCAGCAGCTCGGGACTAGCGGGAGTAAACGAGCAGTACTTC. This sequence encodes CASSSGLAGVNEQYF.